The entry below gives a single T cell receptor beta chain sequence along with its context. No antigen is known for it. These data are taken from a study of T cells in Graves' hyperthyroidism and ophthalmopathy. Study findings and constraints: Most clonotypes that expanded in the thyroid above 0.001 also showed up in blood.

CDR1 and CDR2 (germline): MNHEY, SVGAGI. There are 14 residues in the CDR3. Between the trimmed V and J ends, which lost 1 base and 6 bases, there was a span of 9 bases. The investigators amplified TCR beta CDR3 regions from RNA transcripts. The HTBI primer set was used in a first-round RT-PCR of the TCR CDR3. TCRdb independently ran MiXCR on the multiplex PCR reads; one entry per CDR3 protein. The sample includes about 840,000 distinct CDR3 sequences, over 35% of them seen just once. Reasons for excluding patients were uncontrolled infection, other autoimmune disease, pregnancy or lactation. The sequencing input was blood. V usage is TRBV6-5 and J usage is TRBJ1-4; D unresolved. This receptor was identified in a man between 18 and 35 years old with Graves' hyperthyroidism. In nucleotides, the CDR3 is TGTGCCAGCAGTTACTGGTCCGGGGATGAAAAACTGTTTTTT. This sequence encodes CASSYWSGDEKLFF.